This entry features one T cell receptor (beta chain) sequence. What it binds is not known. Trimming cost V 8 bases and J 9 bases, with 17 bases left between them. The CDR3 is made up of 12 amino acids. CDR1 and CDR2 (germline): SGHAT, FQNNGV. This sample stems from a study of graft-versus-host responses after intestinal transplantation. Study-level information: Multivisceral, liver-intestinal, or isolated intestinal transplants were given to recipients. All of the recipients had induction that used anti-thymocyte globulin, then tacrolimus and steroids for 2 to 3 years.

Study-level results: HvG clone declines early post-transplant were associated with peak circulating GvH levels. There were GvH clones found in recipient marrow, and some of them appeared first in ileum or blood.

Profiling relied on immunoSEQ multiplex PCR, and the TCRdb table lists in-frame clones only, not all of them. The sample has 65,000 to 90,000 clones, approximately 90% seen once; the top ten hold around 7.6%. The specimen comprised unstimulated CD8+ T cells sorted from spleen or lymph node cells, sampled before transplant. This chain connects TRBV11-2 to TRBJ2-7; perhaps TRBD1 as D (5 bases). This receptor was identified in a human donor who was the organ donor for an intestinal transplant. CDR3 residues: CASGAMYEGQYF. The DNA of the CDR3 is TGTGCCAGCGGGGCCATGTACGAAGGGCAGTACTTC. The variable domain in full, with the rest retrieved from reference TRBV11-2 and TRBJ2-7, is EAGVAQSPRYKIIEKRQSVAFWCNPISGHATLYWYQQILGQGPKLLIQFQNNGVVDDSQLPKDRFSAERLKGVDSTLKIQPAKLEDSAVYLCASGAMYEGQYFGPGTRLTVT.